This T cell receptor (beta chain) derives from a study of T cell clonality in common variable immunodeficiency. Libraries were prepared by immunoSEQ multiplex PCR; TCRdb keeps only in-frame clonotypes and omits some of them. This table holds around 57,000 clones with no singletons; the top ten claim about 5.5%. Study-wide findings and caveats: The cause of increased CVID clonality remains unclear without subpopulation sequencing.

Germline V lookup: CDR1 LNHDA, CDR2 SQIVND (reference sequence). The V segment lost 0 bases and the J segment 4 bases; nucleotides outside the gene matches: 12. CDR3 length: 18 residues. Concerning this clone: The antigen is undetermined. The CDR3 is cut off 3 residues early in the read; its end comes from the germline J gene.

Heparinized whole blood, about 4.5 to 9 ml, came from each donor. The clonotype was recovered from a person between 18 and 69 years old in good health. The material sequenced was peripheral blood mononuclear cells. This chain connects TRBV19 to TRBJ1-5; 7 bases line up with TRBD1. The CDR3 bases that were read are TGTGCCAGTAGTATAGACCCTGTTCGACAGGGAGGGAATCAGCCC. Encoded protein: CASSIDPVRQGGNQP. The full CDR3 protein is CASSIDPVRQGGNQPQHF.